A single sample is the source of the 20 T cell receptor beta chains below, sequenced in a study of memory CD4+ T cells and cytomegalovirus serostatus. Here immunoSEQ multiplex PCR was the method, and the copy in TCRdb shows in-frame clones only, minus some. The table has tens of thousands of clones, roughly 78% seen once; the top ten hold 0.67%. The sort gate was single viable CD3+CD4+CD8-CD45RO+ cells for memory CD4+ T cells. The sample consisted of memory CD4+ T cells from blood. The receptors originated from an adult in good health and CMV-seronegative.

A single count supports this clone. The chain recombines TRBV7-3 with TRBJ1-2, with TRBD1 matching 10 bases. V dropped 8 bases and J dropped 5; count of bases not matched to a gene: 11. This CDR3 contains 15 residues. Germline V lookup: CDR1 SGHTA, CDR2 FQGTGA. The CDR3 DNA follows: TGTGCCAGCTCTCCCGGGACAGGGGCGAAGTATGGCTACACCTTC. Translation gives CASSPGTGAKYGYTF.

The CDR3, as DNA: TGTGCTGGCGGAGGCGGAGTAAGCAATCAGCCCCAGCATTTT. This codes for CAGGGGVSNQPQHF. The chain recombines TRBV28 with TRBJ1-5; no clear D. Germline V gives CDR1 MDHEN, CDR2 SYDVKM. The CDR3 is made up of 14 amino acids.

The gene calls are TRBV9 and TRBJ2-3; 8 bases are a match to TRBD1. Germline lookup yields CDR1 SGDLS and CDR2 YYNGEE. The CDR3 contains 15 residues. The junction had 4 bases not matched to a gene; V was cut back by 4 bases and J by 0 bases. The CDR3 protein is CASSRRQGSTDTQYF. The CDR3 region has the DNA TGTGCCAGCAGCCGACGACAGGGGAGCACAGATACGCAGTATTTT.

The V call is TRBV9, the J call TRBJ2-1; maybe TRBD1 (7 bases). CDR1 is SGDLS and CDR2 is YYNGEE in the germline V gene. This CDR3 contains 18 residues. V shed 0 bases and J shed 8 bases, with 24 bases lying between them. The CDR3 region has the DNA TGTGCCAGCAGCGTAGAACCCGTAGGAAGCAGGGGGGTATATGAGCAGTTCTTC. It is translated as CASSVEPVGSRGVYEQFF.

The genes are TRBV9 and TRBJ2-2, with unresolved D. Per the germline V gene, CDR1 is SGDLS and CDR2 is YYNGEE. Deletions cut 2 bases from V and 4 bases from J, with 15 bases between. The CDR3 covers 16 residues. CDR3 amino acids: CASSVGPSRITGELFF. The CDR3 coding sequence is TGTGCCAGCAGCGTGGGCCCGAGCAGGATCACCGGGGAGCTGTTTTTT.

The chain uses TRBV9 and TRBJ1-1; 8 nucleotides align to TRBD1. CDR3 size: 16 residues. The V segment lost 0 bases and the J segment 3 bases; nucleotides outside the gene matches: 7. CDR1 SGDLS and CDR2 YYNGEE come from the germline V gene. The CDR3 nucleotides read TGTGCCAGCAGCGTAGGTATCAGGGGGCGAGACACTGAAGCTTTCTTT. Translation gives CASSVGIRGRDTEAFF. Full variable domain (remainder filled in from reference TRBV9 and TRBJ1-1): DSGVTQTPKHLITATGQRVTLRCSPRSGDLSVYWYQQSLDQGLQFLIQYYNGEERAKGNILERFSAQQFPDLHSELNLSSLELGDSALYFCASSVGIRGRDTEAFFGQGTRLTVV.

V usage is TRBV9 and J usage is TRBJ2-7; D is perhaps TRBD2 (5 bases). CDR1 is SGDLS and CDR2 is YYNGEE in the germline V gene. Trimming took 2 bases from V and 3 from J, leaving 15 bases between them. The CDR3 runs 15 residues. The CDR3 loop is CASSVRGQDRYEQYF. Written as DNA, the CDR3 is TGTGCCAGCAGCGTTAGAGGGCAGGACCGCTACGAGCAGTACTTC.

This clone turned up a few times. V is TRBV5-6 and J is TRBJ2-7; D gene uncertain. Per germline, CDR1 SGHDT and CDR2 YYEEEE. The CDR3 is made up of 12 amino acids. Trimming pared 2 bases from V and 4 bases from J, leaving 7 bases between. The CDR3, as DNA: TGTGCCAGCAGCTTAGGGCGTTACGAGCAGTACTTC. Translated, it gives CASSLGRYEQYF.

This chain connects TRBV25-1 to TRBJ2-5; D is uncertain. Trimming left V 1 base short and J 7 bases short, with 4 bases between. Germline CDR1 is MGHDK and CDR2 is SYGVNS. The CDR3 is 11 amino acids. The CDR3 DNA sequence: TGTGCCAGCAGTGAATCTGGGACCCAGTACTTC. Encoded protein: CASSESGTQYF.

Written as DNA, the CDR3 is TGTGCCAGCAGGGGCCCTGGGCTAGGGGAGACCCAGTACTTC. Its protein product is CASRGPGLGETQYF. This rearrangement joins TRBV6-1 to TRBJ2-5; no clear D gene. Looked up from germline, CDR1 is MNHNS and CDR2 is SASEGT. The CDR3 runs to 14 residues. V was cut by 6 bases and J by 5 bases, with 16 bases left in between.

The genes are TRBV11-2 and TRBJ2-1; 9 nucleotides agree with TRBD2. Germline V gives CDR1 SGHAT, CDR2 FQNNGV. The CDR3 covers 16 residues. Trimming removed 1 base from V and 4 bases from J; junction bases left unmatched: 5. CDR3 nucleotide sequence: TGTGCCAGCAGCTTAGGCGGGAGGGCCCGGTACAATGAGCAGTTCTTC. It is translated as CASSLGGRARYNEQFF.

This clone is a singleton in its sample. The chain joins TRBV11-3 to TRBJ2-1; D tentatively reads TRBD1 or TRBD2 (6 bases each). CDR1 and CDR2 from the germline V gene are SGHNT and YENEEA. V lost 1 base and J lost 8, with 9 bases in between. The CDR3 consists of 13 residues. The CDR3 nucleotides are TGTGCCAGCAGCTTAGGGGGGGCGGATGAGCAGTTCTTC. Translating it yields CASSLGGADEQFF.

This clone was recorded a few times. The gene calls are TRBV30 and TRBJ1-1, with TRBD1 identical over 11 bases. Germline CDR1 and CDR2: GTSNPN and SVGIG (reference sequence). The CDR3 totals 15 residues. V lost 1 base and J lost 5; bases outside the gene matches: 6. As DNA, the CDR3 is TGTGCCTGGAGTGCATTAGGACAGGGGGCGACTGAAGCTTTCTTT. The encoded protein is CAWSALGQGATEAFF.

For this clone: The junction departs from germline at one end; a sequencing error may be responsible. The chain is built from TRBV2 and TRBJ1-5; D gene uncertain. Germline lookup yields CDR1 SNHLY and CDR2 FYNNEI. The CDR3 spans 14 residues. The CDR3 sequence: CASREEVTNQPQHF. DNA for the CDR3: TGTGCCAGCAGAGAAGAGGTTACCAATCAGCCCCAGCATTTT.

This clone has just a few counts. The V and J genes are TRBV7-3 and TRBJ2-2; TRBD2 aligns across 8 bases. J was trimmed by 6 bases and V by 8 bases; bases with no gene match: 14. CDR1 and CDR2 from the germline V gene are SGHTA and FQGTGA. The CDR3 consists of 16 residues. The DNA for the CDR3 is TGTGCCAGCTCCCCACTCGGCGGGAGGCCCCCCGGGGAGCTGTTTTTT. This translates into CASSPLGGRPPGELFF.

The rearrangement links TRBV7-6 to TRBJ2-2; 11 bases match TRBD2. Germline trimming cut 5 bases from V and 1 base from J; bases unmatched to any gene: 3. The length of the CDR3 is 16 residues. From germline, CDR1 is SGHVS and CDR2 FNYEAQ. CDR3 in amino acids: CASSPLAGGNTGELFF. The CDR3 coding sequence is TGTGCCAGCAGCCCTCTAGCGGGAGGGAACACCGGGGAGCTGTTTTTT.

This chain uses TRBV2 with TRBJ2-3; TRBD2 might be the D (6 bases). Germline V gene data show CDR1 as SNHLY and CDR2 as FYNNEI. The CDR3 runs 15 residues. The ends were cut back, 3 bases at V and 2 bases at J, with 12 bases in the middle. CDR3 protein: CASSDQWTNTDTQYF. CDR3 in DNA: TGTGCCAGCAGTGATCAGTGGACTAACACAGATACGCAGTATTTT. Drawing the rest from reference TRBV2 and TRBJ2-3, the complete variable domain is EPEVTQTPSHQVTQMGQEVILRCVPISNHLYFYWYRQILGQKVEFLVSFYNNEISEKSEIFDDQFSVERPDGSNFTLKIRSTKLEDSAMYFCASSDQWTNTDTQYFGPGTRLTVL.

The V gene is TRBV5-1, the J gene TRBJ1-1, with TRBD1 identical over 9 bases. The CDR3 length is 21 residues. V lost 2 bases, J lost 0 bases, and 20 bases stayed unmatched. Germline assignment: CDR1 SGHRS and CDR2 YFSETQ. The CDR3 loop is CASSLNRDRVTKSRMNTEAFF. The CDR3 coding sequence is TGCGCCAGCAGCTTAAATCGGGACAGGGTAACCAAGTCAAGGATGAACACTGAAGCTTTCTTT.

V and J are TRBV28 and TRBJ2-4, with TRBD1 as a possible D gene (5 bases). Germline V gene data show CDR1 as MDHEN and CDR2 as SYDVKM. Trimming left V 2 bases short and J 11 bases short, with 10 bases between. There are 12 residues in the CDR3. The CDR3 DNA reads as TGTGCCAGCAGTTTAAGGCAGGGCGTTCAGTACTTC. Its protein product is CASSLRQGVQYF.

This clone appeared a few times. The CDR3 reads CSVEVRAGDTQYF. The DNA for the CDR3 is TGCAGCGTTGAGGTTCGGGCTGGGGATACGCAGTATTTT. This chain joins TRBV29-1 and TRBJ2-3; D remains ambiguous. Trimming removed 3 bases at V and 6 bases at J, with 13 bases between. This CDR3 spans 13 amino acids. Germline CDR1 reads SQVTM; CDR2 reads ANQGSEA.